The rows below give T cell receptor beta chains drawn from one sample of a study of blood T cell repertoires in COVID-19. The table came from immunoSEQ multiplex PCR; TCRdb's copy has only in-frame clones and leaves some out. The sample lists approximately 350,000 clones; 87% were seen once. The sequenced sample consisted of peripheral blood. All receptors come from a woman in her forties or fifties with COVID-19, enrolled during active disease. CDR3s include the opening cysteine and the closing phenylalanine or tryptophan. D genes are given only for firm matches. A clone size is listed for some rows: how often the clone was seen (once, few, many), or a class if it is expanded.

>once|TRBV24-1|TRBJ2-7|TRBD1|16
CATSDFSGTGAHEQYF
TGTGCCACCAGTGATTTTTCGGGGACAGGGGCCCACGAGCAGTACTTC
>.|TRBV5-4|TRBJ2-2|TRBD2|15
CASSLGLAGTGELFF
TGTGCCAGCAGCCTTGGACTAGCGGGCACCGGGGAGCTGTTTTTT
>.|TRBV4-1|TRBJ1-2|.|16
CASSQFFGGEGYGYTF
TGCGCCAGCAGCCAATTTTTTGGAGGGGAAGGCTATGGCTACACCTTC
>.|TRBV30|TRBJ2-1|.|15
CAWSLSRAPRGEQFF
TGTGCCTGGAGCTTGTCTAGGGCCCCTCGGGGTGAGCAGTTCTTC
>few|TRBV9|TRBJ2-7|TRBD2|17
CASSSGDALAASYEQYF
TGTGCCAGCAGCTCCGGCGACGCACTAGCGGCCTCCTACGAGCAGTACTTC
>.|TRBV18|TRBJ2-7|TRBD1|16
CASSLGSRDSSYEQYF
TGTGCCAGCTCACTAGGGAGCCGGGACAGCTCCTACGAGCAGTACTTC
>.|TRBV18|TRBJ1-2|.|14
CASSPRQGHYGYTF
TGTGCCAGCTCACCACGGCAGGGTCACTATGGCTACACCTTC
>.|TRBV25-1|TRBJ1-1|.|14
CASSDTGRNTEAFF
TGTGCCAGCAGTGATACAGGGAGGAACACTGAAGCTTTCTTT
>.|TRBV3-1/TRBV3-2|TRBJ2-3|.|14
CASSQDRRADAQYF
TGTGCCAGCAGCCAAGATCGACGAGCGGACGCACAGTATTTT
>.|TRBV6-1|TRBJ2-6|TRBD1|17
CASSKGQDISGANVLTF
TGTGCCAGCAGTAAAGGACAGGACATCTCTGGGGCCAACGTCCTGACTTTC
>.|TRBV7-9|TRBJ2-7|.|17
CASSSGDSARSSYEQYF
TGTGCCAGCAGCTCGGGGGATAGCGCTAGGAGCTCCTACGAGCAGTACTTC
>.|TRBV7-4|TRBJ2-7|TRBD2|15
CASSLDSGLAYEQYF
TGTGCCAGCAGCTTAGATTCGGGACTAGCTTACGAGCAGTACTTC
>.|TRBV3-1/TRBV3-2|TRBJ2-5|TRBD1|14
CASSDGQAQETQYF
TGTGCCAGCAGCGATGGACAGGCCCAAGAGACCCAGTACTTC
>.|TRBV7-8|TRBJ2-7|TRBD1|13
CASNRDRDYEQYF
TGTGCCAGCAACCGGGACAGGGACTACGAGCAGTACTTC
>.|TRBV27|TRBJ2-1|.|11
CASSTYNEQFF
TGTGCCAGCAGTACTTACAATGAGCAGTTCTTC
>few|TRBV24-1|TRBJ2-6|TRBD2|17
CATSGVARGDGANVLTF
TGTGCCACCAGTGGCGTTGCCCGGGGGGACGGGGCCAACGTCCTGACTTTC
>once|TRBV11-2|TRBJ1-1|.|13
CASSRGGNTEAFF
TGTGCCAGCAGCCGTGGAGGAAACACTGAAGCTTTCTTT
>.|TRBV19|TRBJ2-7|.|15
CASSARDSPNYEQYF
TGTGCCAGTAGTGCCCGGGATTCCCCGAACTACGAGCAGTACTTC